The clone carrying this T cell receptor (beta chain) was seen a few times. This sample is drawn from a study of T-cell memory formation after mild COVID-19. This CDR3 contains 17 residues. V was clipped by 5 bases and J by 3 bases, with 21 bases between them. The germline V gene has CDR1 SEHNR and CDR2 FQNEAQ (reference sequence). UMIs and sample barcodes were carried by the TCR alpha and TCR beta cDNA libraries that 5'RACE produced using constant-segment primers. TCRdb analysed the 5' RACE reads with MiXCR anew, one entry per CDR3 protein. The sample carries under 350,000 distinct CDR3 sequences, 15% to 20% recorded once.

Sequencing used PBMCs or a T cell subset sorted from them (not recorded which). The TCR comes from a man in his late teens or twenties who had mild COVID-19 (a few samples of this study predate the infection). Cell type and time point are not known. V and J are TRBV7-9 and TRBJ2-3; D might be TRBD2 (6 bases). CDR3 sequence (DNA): TGTGCCAGCAGCGCCCCGGCGCCGGATGCGGGAACAGATACGCAGTATTTT. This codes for CASSAPAPDAGTDTQYF.